The 29 T cell receptor beta chains presented below share a single source sample, sequenced in a study of vaccination and CD4 T cells after COVID-19. TCRdb passed the PCR reads through MiXCR, listing each CDR3 protein once. The profile shows roughly 22,000 distinct CDR3 sequences, less than 75% of them singletons. This specimen was CD4+ T cells from blood, taken before SARS-CoV-2 vaccination. The receptors were sampled from a human donor who had recovered from COVID-19.

The V call is TRBV28, the J call TRBJ2-3, with D perhaps matching TRBD2 (6 bases). Germline CDR1 MDHEN, CDR2 SYDVKM. This CDR3 has 15 residues. V was trimmed by 6 bases and J by 4 bases, leaving 17 bases between them. This CDR3 is CASSPMGTGADTQYF. The DNA of the CDR3 is TGTGCCAGCAGCCCAATGGGGACGGGGGCAGATACGCAGTATTTT.

The V call is TRBV15, the J call TRBJ2-1, with 11 bases fitting TRBD2. The CDR3 has 21 amino acids. Germline V gene lookup returns CDR1 LNHNV and CDR2 YYDKDF (reference sequence). The V and J ends lost 1 base and 1 base, in that order; junction bases with no gene match: 15. The CDR3: CATSRVREGIGTSGSYNEQFF. The CDR3 coding sequence is TGTGCCACCAGCAGAGTGCGAGAGGGAATAGGGACTAGCGGTTCCTACAATGAGCAGTTCTTC.

This chain joins TRBV7-9 and TRBJ1-1; maybe TRBD1 (5 bases). Trimming cost V 3 bases and J 6 bases, with 11 bases left between them. The CDR3 spans 13 residues. From germline, CDR1 is SEHNR and CDR2 FQNEAQ (reference sequence). The CDR3 region has the DNA TGTGCCAGCAGCTTCGGGGGGTCGGCTGAAGCTTTCTTT. Protein: CASSFGGSAEAFF.

CDR3 nucleotide sequence: TGTGCCAGCAGCCCTATACTCGGGACAGGGATGCAGCCCCAGCATTTT. It specifies CASSPILGTGMQPQHF. V and J are TRBV4-2 and TRBJ1-5, with 9 bases lining up with TRBD1. Trimming removed 4 bases from V and 7 bases from J; junction bases left unmatched: 11. The CDR3 totals 16 residues. CDR1 LGHNA and CDR2 YNFKEQ come from the germline V gene.

The chain links TRBV19 to TRBJ1-6; 7 bases agree with TRBD1. The J segment lost 5 bases and the V segment lost 6 bases, leaving 10 bases of the junction unmatched. Germline values: CDR1 LNHDA, CDR2 SQIVND (reference sequence). CDR3 size: 16 residues. The DNA for the CDR3 is TGTGCCAGTAGGGGACAGCAGCTTACCAATAATTCACCCCTCCACTTT. It yields the protein CASRGQQLTNNSPLHF.

This clonotype was seen a handful of times. V gene TRBV6-1 combines with J gene TRBJ2-7; a weak D match, TRBD1 (5 bases). This CDR3 comprises 13 residues. Trimming took off 8 bases at V and 4 bases at J, with 15 bases between the two ends. The germline V gene has CDR1 MNHNS and CDR2 SASEGT. Here the CDR3 reads CASGAGFGYEQYF. CDR3 DNA sequence: TGTGCCAGCGGGGCAGGGTTTGGGTACGAGCAGTACTTC.

The CDR3 nucleotides are TGTGCCAGCAGTGGAAACGGGATAACCGGGGAGCTGTTTTTT. Translation gives CASSGNGITGELFF. The V call is TRBV2, the J call TRBJ2-2, with a weak D call TRBD2 (5 bases). The V gene lost 4 bases and the J gene lost 5 bases, with 11 bases spanning the gap. CDR1 is SNHLY, CDR2 FYNNEI, per germline. The CDR3 has 14 residues.

In its sample, this clonotype was seen a few times. The chain couples TRBV20-1 to TRBJ1-1; D is ambiguous. The CDR3 has 12 amino acids. V shed 7 bases and J shed 1 base, with 10 bases lying between them. Germline lookup yields CDR1 DFQATT and CDR2 SNEGSKA (reference sequence). Written as DNA, the CDR3 is TGCAGTGTTCGTTTTGGGAACACTGAAGCTTTCTTT. It specifies CSVRFGNTEAFF.

The rearrangement uses TRBV6-1 and TRBJ2-5; 12 bases fit TRBD2. Trimming removed 7 bases from V and 3 bases from J; junction bases left unmatched: 6. In germline, CDR1 is MNHNS, CDR2 SASEGT. The CDR3 extends over 15 amino acids. CDR3 sequence reads: CASTSGRADKETQYF. Written as DNA, the CDR3 is TGTGCCAGCACTAGCGGGAGGGCCGATAAAGAGACCCAGTACTTC.

J is TRBJ1-2 and V is TRBV25-1; D perhaps matches TRBD1 (6 bases). Germline V CDR1 and CDR2: MGHDK, SYGVNS. V shed 3 bases and J shed 2 bases, with 7 bases lying between them. CDR3 length equals 13 residues. The CDR3: CASSEGANYGYTF. The DNA for the CDR3 is TGTGCCAGCAGTGAGGGGGCGAACTATGGCTACACCTTC.

The table lists this clonotype with a count of one. The chain carries TRBV20-1 and TRBJ2-4; D uncertain. The CDR3 runs 11 residues. V gave up 7 bases and J gave up 7 bases, with 11 bases separating them. Germline V gene sequence: CDR1 DFQATT, CDR2 SNEGSKA (reference sequence). The CDR3 nucleotides read TGCAGTGGAACAGTAAATAACATTCAGTACTTC. Its translation is CSGTVNNIQYF.

This clonotype has a handful of counts. The genes are TRBV15 and TRBJ1-5; perhaps TRBD1 as D (5 bases). Germline loops: CDR1 LNHNV, CDR2 YYDKDF (reference sequence). Trimming shortened V by 0 bases and J by 6 bases, and 15 bases separated the two germline ends. The CDR3 contains 16 residues. Here the CDR3 DNA reads TGTGCCACCAGCAGAGATGAGGGACCGCGCGGTCAGCCCCAGCATTTT. It yields the protein CATSRDEGPRGQPQHF.

The CDR3, as DNA: TGCAGTGCACACTTCTTAAGTATAGAGCAGTTCTTC. Its translation: CSAHFLSIEQFF. The chain has TRBV20-1 and TRBJ2-1; D ambiguous. Germline V gene data show CDR1 as DFQATT and CDR2 as SNEGSKA (reference sequence). V lost 6 bases, J lost 10 bases, and 16 bases lay in between. The CDR3 is 12 amino acids.

The chain employs TRBV6-1 and TRBJ2-3; D possibly uses TRBD1 or TRBD2 (5 bases each). Germline CDR1 reads MNHNS; CDR2 reads SASEGT. Trimming pared 2 bases from V and 1 base from J, leaving 13 bases between. The CDR3 is 16 residues long. DNA of the CDR3: TGTGCCAGCAGTGAAAGGTCGGGACGCCGCACAGATACGCAGTATTTT. This translates into CASSERSGRRTDTQYF.

The chain carries TRBV19 and TRBJ2-3, with 8 positions matching TRBD2. The CDR3 is made up of 16 amino acids. Germline V gene data show CDR1 as LNHDA and CDR2 as SQIVND (reference sequence). After removal of 4 bases from V and 4 bases from J, the junction contained 10 bases not matched to a gene. CDR3 amino acids: CASSTSAGDSADTQYF. The DNA of the CDR3 is TGTGCCAGTAGTACATCAGCGGGAGACTCGGCAGATACGCAGTATTTT.

The V and J genes are TRBV6-5 and TRBJ2-5, with 8 positions matching TRBD2. Trimming took 2 bases from V and 3 from J; bases not matched to a gene: 8. Germline CDR1 and CDR2: MNHEY and SVGAGI. The CDR3 spans 16 residues. The CDR3 spells CASSYLDGSGKETQYF. The CDR3 DNA is TGTGCCAGCAGTTACCTTGATGGTAGCGGGAAAGAGACCCAGTACTTC.

This CDR3 reads CSVEIQGAWGYTF. Here the CDR3 DNA reads TGCAGCGTTGAAATCCAGGGGGCGTGGGGCTACACCTTC. The chain links TRBV29-1 to TRBJ1-2; 8 bases map to TRBD1. The V gene's germline CDR1 is SQVTM and CDR2 ANQGSEA. The CDR3 is made up of 13 amino acids. J was trimmed by 8 bases and V by 2 bases; bases with no gene match: 7.

DNA of the CDR3: TGTGCCAGCATTCTGACAGGGGGTATCCACGAGCAGTACTTC. Protein product: CASILTGGIHEQYF. The chain is built from TRBV2 and TRBJ2-7; 9 bases agree with TRBD1. V was pared by 7 bases and J by 5 bases, with 9 bases of the junction left unmatched. The germline V gene has CDR1 SNHLY and CDR2 FYNNEI. The CDR3 loop spans 14 amino acids.

This clonotype came up a few times. The CDR3 reads CASSYWPGASNQPQHF. In DNA, the CDR3 is TGTGCCAGCAGTTACTGGCCCGGGGCTAGCAATCAGCCCCAGCATTTT. The chain uses TRBV6-5 and TRBJ1-5; TRBD1 is a possible D gene (5 bases). The CDR3 covers 16 residues. Per germline, CDR1 MNHEY and CDR2 SVGAGI. V lost 1 base and J 0 bases, leaving 10 bases between the germline ends.

This clonotype turned up a few times. V and J are TRBV30 and TRBJ2-5, with D perhaps matching TRBD1 or TRBD2 (5 bases each). There are 16 residues in the CDR3. Trimming cost V 1 base and J 1 base, with 16 bases left between them. Germline V lookup: CDR1 GTSNPN, CDR2 SVGIG (reference sequence). This chain's CDR3 is CAWSAHTGAPQETQYF. The CDR3 DNA reads TGTGCCTGGAGTGCCCACACCGGGGCACCCCAAGAGACCCAGTACTTC.

This clonotype turned up a few times. J is TRBJ1-6 and V is TRBV7-9; the D gene is possibly TRBD1 (5 bases). V was shortened by 1 base and J by 8 bases, with 18 bases between the two germline ends. Germline CDR1 and CDR2: SEHNR and FQNEAQ (reference sequence). CDR3 length: 17 amino acids. The CDR3: CASSLVGWEGLDSPLHF. The CDR3 DNA is TGTGCCAGCAGCTTAGTAGGATGGGAGGGGCTCGATTCACCCCTCCACTTT.

V and J are TRBV15 and TRBJ1-2; perhaps TRBD1 as D (5 bases). V lost 0 bases to trimming and J lost 7 bases, with 12 bases between them. Germline V gene sequence: CDR1 LNHNV, CDR2 YYDKDF (reference sequence). The CDR3 consists of 14 residues. CDR3 in amino acids: CATSRDREIVGYTF. The DNA for the CDR3 is TGTGCCACCAGCAGAGACAGGGAAATTGTTGGCTACACCTTC.

V gene TRBV15 combines with J gene TRBJ2-7; tentative D call: TRBD2 (5 bases). The CDR3 totals 12 residues. The germline gives CDR1 LNHNV, CDR2 YYDKDF (reference sequence). V lost 2 bases and J lost 7, with 9 bases in between. The CDR3 sequence: CATSRTAGEQYF. CDR3 coding DNA: TGTGCCACCAGCAGAACGGCGGGTGAGCAGTACTTC. Based on the CDR3 plus reference TRBV15 and TRBJ2-7, the full variable domain is DAMVIQNPRYQVTQFGKPVTLSCSQTLNHNVMYWYQQKSSQAPKLLFHYYDKDFNNEADTPDNFQSRRPNTSFCFLDIRSPGLGDTAMYLCATSRTAGEQYFGPGTRLTVT.

CDR3 DNA: TGTGCCAGCACCAACCCAGCGATCGGGGGTGAGCAGTTCTTC. Translation gives CASTNPAIGGEQFF. This chain links TRBV7-2 with TRBJ2-1; the D gene is possibly TRBD2 (6 bases). V gave up 7 bases and J gave up 9 bases, with 19 bases separating them. The CDR3 consists of 14 residues. From germline, CDR1 is SGHTA and CDR2 FQGNSA.

J is TRBJ2-1 and V is TRBV7-2; 10 nucleotides align to TRBD2. Germline CDR1 SGHTA, CDR2 FQGNSA. CDR3 length equals 17 residues. Trimming removed 3 bases from V and 4 bases from J; junction bases left unmatched: 9. The DNA for the CDR3 is TGTGCCAGCAGCTTGCCCAAAGCGGGAGGGTTTTACAATGAGCAGTTCTTC. Amino acid sequence: CASSLPKAGGFYNEQFF.

This chain joins TRBV6-2 or TRBV6-3 and TRBJ1-1, with 7 bases lining up with TRBD1. The CDR3 has 16 amino acids. The germline V gene has CDR1 MNHEY and CDR2 SVGEGT. The J segment lost 10 bases and the V segment lost 0 bases, leaving 14 bases of the junction unmatched. The CDR3 sequence is CASSYSRSAGRGPAFF. CDR3 nucleotides: TGTGCCAGCAGTTACTCGAGATCGGCAGGGAGGGGGCCAGCTTTCTTT.

The gene calls are TRBV28 and TRBJ2-7; no firm D call. The CDR3 runs 12 residues. The V end lost 7 bases, the J end lost 2 bases, and 9 bases lay between the germline ends. Per germline, CDR1 MDHEN and CDR2 SYDVKM. The CDR3 DNA is TGTGCCAGCACAGTGGAACCCTACGAGCAGTACTTC. It is translated as CASTVEPYEQYF.

The chain combines TRBV28 with TRBJ1-5; the D is unclear. Per germline, CDR1 MDHEN and CDR2 SYDVKM. The CDR3 loop spans 14 amino acids. Trimming took 11 bases from V and 4 from J, leaving 18 bases between them. For the CDR3, the DNA is TGTGCCGCCAAGACCGTCTTGGGGAATCAGCCCCAGCATTTT. Translating it yields CAAKTVLGNQPQHF.

This clonotype was counted only a few times. The chain recombines TRBV20-1 with TRBJ2-3; TRBD2 matches 7 bases. Germline V gene data show CDR1 as DFQATT and CDR2 as SNEGSKA (reference sequence). The V gene end was trimmed by 2 bases and the J gene end by 2 bases; junction bases not matched to a gene: 4. The CDR3 has 14 amino acids. CDR3 bases: TGCAGTGCTAGAAATAGCGGGTCCACAGATACGCAGTATTTT. Translating gives CSARNSGSTDTQYF.